Listed below are T cell receptor beta chains from one sample, sequenced in a study of blood T cell repertoires in COVID-19. Using immunoSEQ multiplex PCR, the repertoire was profiled, and TCRdb retains in-frame clones only, with some absent. Of roughly 77,000 clones listed, roughly four fifths are singletons. Material for sequencing was peripheral blood. The source is a man in his 60s with COVID-19, enrolled during active disease. The CDR3 runs from the conserved cysteine through the conserved F or W.

V: TRBV11-2
CDR3: CASSRGQGNGYTF

V: TRBV28
CDR3: CASSLIVGAWGDEDGYTF

V: TRBV5-4
CDR3: CASSDRGRGATEAFF

V: TRBV2
CDR3: CASSPDRHNTEAFF

V: TRBV18
CDR3: CASSATGGVETQYF

V: TRBV25-1
CDR3: CASSVAGGLREQYF

V: TRBV29-1
CDR3: CSVDPGYEQYF

V: TRBV2
CDR3: CASSDRSGSSDTQYF

V: TRBV7-2
CDR3: CASSSRPGFYGYTF

V: TRBV11-1
CDR3: CASSLAAGGYEQYF

V: TRBV19
CDR3: CASSPLGGSNYGYTF

V: TRBV7-2
CDR3: CASSQRGPGSPLHF

V: TRBV5-1
CDR3: CATRTGSLPNEKLFF

V: TRBV18
CDR3: CASSPGTSGRGGELFF

V: TRBV19
CDR3: CASIVTGATEAFF

V: TRBV28
CDR3: CASSRLGEGHPEQFF

V: TRBV5-1
CDR3: CASSLTSGGFKDTQYF

V: TRBV5-1
CDR3: CASSFTAGGNTGELFF

V: TRBV19
CDR3: CASSSRDKGSSTDTQYF

V: TRBV5-6
CDR3: CASSLWVTSSYEQYF

V: TRBV28
CDR3: CASTSGGVEIEKLFF

V: TRBV10-1
CDR3: CASSLDFGTDTQYF

V: TRBV2
CDR3: CASSEQRGAYNEQFF

V: TRBV19
CDR3: CASSMWTRGYTF

V: TRBV12-3/TRBV12-4
CDR3: CASSLPGNYGYTF

V: TRBV2
CDR3: CASSGLADETQYF

V: TRBV5-1
CDR3: CASSLDQGPDTQYF

V: TRBV28
CDR3: CASTLPGQGTGELFF

V: TRBV2
CDR3: CASSEVGTGELFF

V: TRBV5-1
CDR3: CASSLTGDNTEAFF

V: TRBV19
CDR3: CASRDRGRIGELFF

V: TRBV29-1
CDR3: CSVAGQVYEQYF

V: TRBV11-3
CDR3: CASSLDGRVSEYNEQFF

V: TRBV11-2
CDR3: CASSLNRISYNEQFF

V: TRBV2
CDR3: CASRGGQGALNEKLFF

V: TRBV5-1
CDR3: CASSLESGTNYGYTF

V: TRBV7-2
CDR3: CASSRTPGSSYEQYF

V: TRBV9
CDR3: CASSALTGNSPLHF

V: TRBV6-5
CDR3: CASSRGREQFF

V: TRBV24-1
CDR3: CATSDLTGLAGVEDTQYF

V: TRBV10-3
CDR3: CAAGSSYEQYF

V: TRBV6-5
CDR3: CASSWVSGESYNEQFF

V: TRBV4-2
CDR3: CASSQSRLAQETQYF

V: TRBV5-1
CDR3: CASHPRQLGETQYF

V: TRBV28
CDR3: CATRTGGYYGYTF

V: TRBV7-9
CDR3: CASSLVLVFAGNTEAFF

V: TRBV12-3/TRBV12-4
CDR3: CASSFSRDRGNHF

V: TRBV7-9
CDR3: CASSFLPGPQHF

V: TRBV12-3/TRBV12-4
CDR3: CASSEGSVEKLFF

V: TRBV5-5
CDR3: CASSVTGDYGYTF

V: TRBV12-3/TRBV12-4
CDR3: CASSSSGQNGYTF

V: TRBV7-9
CDR3: CASSSDGRRGGNTIYF

V: TRBV7-7
CDR3: CASSLGLAGGDTQYF

V: TRBV3-1/TRBV3-2
CDR3: CASSQEATDTQYF

V: TRBV19
CDR3: CASSIALRGVHEQFF